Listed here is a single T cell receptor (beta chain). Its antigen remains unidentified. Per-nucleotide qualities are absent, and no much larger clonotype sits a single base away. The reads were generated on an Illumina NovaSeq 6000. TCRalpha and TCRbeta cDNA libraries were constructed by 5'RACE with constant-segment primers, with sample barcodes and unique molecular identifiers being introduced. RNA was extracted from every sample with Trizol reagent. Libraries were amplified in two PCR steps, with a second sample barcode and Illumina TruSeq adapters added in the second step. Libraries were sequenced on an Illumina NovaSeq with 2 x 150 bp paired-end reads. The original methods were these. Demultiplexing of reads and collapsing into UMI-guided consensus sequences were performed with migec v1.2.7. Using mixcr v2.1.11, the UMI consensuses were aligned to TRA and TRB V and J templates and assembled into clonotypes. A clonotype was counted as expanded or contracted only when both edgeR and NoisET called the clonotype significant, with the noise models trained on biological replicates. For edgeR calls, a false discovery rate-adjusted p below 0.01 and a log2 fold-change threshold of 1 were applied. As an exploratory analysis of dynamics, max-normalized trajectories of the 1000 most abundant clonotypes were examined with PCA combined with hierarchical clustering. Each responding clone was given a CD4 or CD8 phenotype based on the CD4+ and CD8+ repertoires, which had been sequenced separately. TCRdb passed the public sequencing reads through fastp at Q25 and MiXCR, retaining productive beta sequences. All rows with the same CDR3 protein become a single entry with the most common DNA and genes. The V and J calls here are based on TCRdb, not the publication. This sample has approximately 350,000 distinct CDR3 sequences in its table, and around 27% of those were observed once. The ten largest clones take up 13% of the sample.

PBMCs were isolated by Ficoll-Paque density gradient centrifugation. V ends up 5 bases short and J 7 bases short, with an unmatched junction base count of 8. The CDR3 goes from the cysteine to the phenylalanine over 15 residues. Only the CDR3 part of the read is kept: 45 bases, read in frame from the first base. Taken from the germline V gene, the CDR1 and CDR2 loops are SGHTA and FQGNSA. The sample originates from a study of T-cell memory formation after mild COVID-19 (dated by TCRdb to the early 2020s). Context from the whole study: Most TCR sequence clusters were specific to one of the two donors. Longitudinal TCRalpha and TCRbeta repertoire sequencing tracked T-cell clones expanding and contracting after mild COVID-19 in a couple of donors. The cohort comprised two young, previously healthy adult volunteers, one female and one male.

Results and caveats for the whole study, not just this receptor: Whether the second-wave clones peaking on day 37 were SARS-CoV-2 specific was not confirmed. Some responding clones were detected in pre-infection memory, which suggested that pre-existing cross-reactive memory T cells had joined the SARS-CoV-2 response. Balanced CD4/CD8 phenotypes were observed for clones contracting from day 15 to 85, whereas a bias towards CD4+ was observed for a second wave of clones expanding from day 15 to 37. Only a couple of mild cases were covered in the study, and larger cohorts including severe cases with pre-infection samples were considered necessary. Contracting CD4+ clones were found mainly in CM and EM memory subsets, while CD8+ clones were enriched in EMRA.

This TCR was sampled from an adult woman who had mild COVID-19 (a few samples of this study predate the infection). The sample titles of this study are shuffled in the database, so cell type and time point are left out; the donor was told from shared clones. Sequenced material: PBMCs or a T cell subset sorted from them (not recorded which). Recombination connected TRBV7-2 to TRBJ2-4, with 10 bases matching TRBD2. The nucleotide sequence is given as TGTGCCAGCAGCCCGCCAGCGGGAGGGGCGAACATTCAGTACTTC. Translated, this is CASSPPAGGANIQYF.